These 27 T cell receptor beta chains originate from one sample sequenced in a study of cytomegalovirus exposure and HLA in healthy donors. Use of 60 Vbeta and 13 Jbeta primers characterized the PCR. Libraries were prepared by immunoSEQ multiplex PCR; TCRdb keeps only in-frame clonotypes and omits some of them. The table shows some 120,000 clones, with approximately 17% occurring only once. Sequences were obtained from PBMCs. These receptors came from a female donor in good health and CMV-seropositive.

In its sample, this clone was seen a few times. This chain uses TRBV6-6 with TRBJ2-5, with D possibly being TRBD2 (6 bases). The CDR3 totals 10 residues. Germline values: CDR1 MNHNY, CDR2 SVGAGI (reference sequence). Trimming removed 8 bases at V and 5 bases at J, with 6 bases between. CDR3 residues: CASGGETQYF. The CDR3 DNA sequence: TGTGCCAGCGGGGGGGAGACCCAGTACTTC.

This clone was seen more than once but under ten times. The V call is TRBV29-1, the J call TRBJ1-5; D call uncertain. Trimming left V 7 bases short and J 1 base short, with 11 bases between. This CDR3 is built from 13 residues. Germline CDR1 reads SQVTM; CDR2 reads ANQGSEA. This chain's CDR3 is CSARGASNQPQHF. Written as DNA, the CDR3 is TGCAGCGCACGGGGAGCCAGCAATCAGCCCCAGCATTTT. Filled out from reference TRBV29-1 and TRBJ1-5, the complete variable domain reads SAVISQKPSRDICQRGTSLTIQCQVDSQVTMMFWYRQQPGQSLTLIATANQGSEATYESGFVIDKFPISRPNLTFSTLTVSNMSPEDSSIYLCSARGASNQPQHFGDGTRLSIL.

The rearrangement uses TRBV6-5 and TRBJ2-3; 7 bases line up with TRBD2. This CDR3 has 14 amino acids. V was pared by 4 bases and J by 2 bases, with 3 bases of the junction left unmatched. Germline values: CDR1 MNHEY, CDR2 SVGAGI. The CDR3 sequence: CASSSGTTTDTQYF. CDR3 DNA sequence: TGTGCCAGCAGTTCTGGGACTACCACAGATACGCAGTATTTT.

DNA for the CDR3: TGCGCCAGCAGCCAAGGACAGGGGGGTGGTGAGCAGTTCTTC. Translation gives CASSQGQGGGEQFF. The genes are TRBV4-1 and TRBJ2-1; 9 nucleotides match TRBD1. J lost 9 bases, V lost 1 base, and 4 bases had no gene match. Germline V gene lookup returns CDR1 MGHRA and CDR2 YSYEKL. CDR3 length: 14 amino acids.

This chain uses TRBV4-3 with TRBJ1-3, with D possibly matching TRBD1 (6 bases). This CDR3 contains 20 residues. V lost 0 bases and J 0 bases, leaving 21 bases between the germline ends. The germline CDR1 and CDR2 sequences are LGHNA and YSLEER. The CDR3 DNA sequence: TGCGCCAGCAGCCAAGATGTTCCCCGACAGGTACCCTACTCTGGAAACACCATATATTTT. Encoded protein: CASSQDVPRQVPYSGNTIYF.

This clone was observed a few times. A read error may account for a junction end that differs from germline. The chain combines TRBV6-5 with TRBJ1-2; 8 positions match TRBD1. Germline V CDR1 and CDR2: MNHEY, SVGAGI. This CDR3 is 14 amino acids long. The CDR3 DNA reads TGTGCCAGCAGAGGGACAGGCGCGCACTATGGCTCCACCTTC. This encodes CASRGTGAHYGSTF.

The V gene is TRBV29-1, the J gene TRBJ2-3, with TRBD1 identical over 7 bases. The junction had 3 bases not matched to a gene; V was cut back by 2 bases and J by 4 bases. The germline V gene has CDR1 SQVTM and CDR2 ANQGSEA. The CDR3 length is 13 residues. The CDR3: CSVENRGSDTQYF. The CDR3 DNA is TGCAGCGTTGAAAACAGGGGTTCAGATACGCAGTATTTT.

This clone was seen more than once but under ten times. CDR3 sequence: CASSSDRVSETQYF. DNA of the CDR3: TGTGCCAGCAGCTCTGACAGGGTGAGCGAGACCCAGTACTTC. This sequence joins TRBV7-8 and TRBJ2-5; 7 nucleotides line up with TRBD1. The trim removed 4 bases at V and 5 bases at J, leaving 7 bases unmatched. The CDR3 covers 14 residues. Germline V gene data show CDR1 as SGHVS and CDR2 as FQNEAQ.

This rearrangement joins TRBV28 to TRBJ1-3; a weak D match, TRBD1 (5 bases). Germline V gives CDR1 MDHEN, CDR2 SYDVKM. Trimming cost V 5 bases and J 0 bases, with 11 bases left between them. This CDR3 is built from 15 residues. CDR3: CASSLRQLSGNTIYF. In DNA form, the CDR3 reads TGTGCCAGCAGTCTCCGACAGCTCTCTGGAAACACCATATATTTT.

The chain employs TRBV29-1 and TRBJ2-4; TRBD1 agrees at 7 bases. The V gene end was trimmed by 5 bases and the J gene end by 0 bases; junction bases not matched to a gene: 10. Germline values: CDR1 SQVTM, CDR2 ANQGSEA. The CDR3 is 16 residues long. In nucleotides, the CDR3 is TGCAGCGTTCTAACACAGGGGCTTTTAGCCAAAAACATTCAGTACTTC. Its protein product is CSVLTQGLLAKNIQYF.

The chain uses TRBV7-2 and TRBJ1-2, with D maybe TRBD1 (6 bases). This CDR3 comprises 15 residues. Germline CDR1 and CDR2: SGHTA and FQGNSA. Deletions cut 5 bases from V and 5 bases from J, with 18 bases between. The DNA for the CDR3 is TGTGCCAGCAGCGCTCGACAGGTCTTAGGGTATGGCTACACCTTC. Translated: CASSARQVLGYGYTF.

The CDR3 spells CASSLAYQGTRNNEQFF. CDR3 sequence (DNA): TGTGCCAGCAGCTTGGCCTATCAGGGGACTAGAAACAATGAGCAGTTCTTC. The chain carries TRBV5-4 and TRBJ2-1; 8 bases align to TRBD2. Germline CDR1 reads SGHNT; CDR2 reads YYREEE (reference sequence). Trimming at V came to 0 bases and at J to 5 bases, leaving 10 bases not matched to a gene. The CDR3 totals 17 residues.

CDR3 loop: CASSSDREDTQYF. Here the CDR3 DNA reads TGTGCCAGCAGCTCAGACAGGGAAGATACGCAGTATTTT. V is TRBV7-2 and J is TRBJ2-3; 7 bases are a match to TRBD1. CDR1 SGHTA and CDR2 FQGNSA come from the germline V gene. CDR3 size: 13 residues. The J segment lost 5 bases and the V segment lost 4 bases, leaving 3 bases of the junction unmatched.

This clone appeared a few times. Other DNA sequences within the sample encode an identical CDR3. The V gene is TRBV29-1, the J gene TRBJ1-1, with D possibly being TRBD1 (5 bases). This CDR3 has 11 amino acids. V lost 7 bases and J 0 bases, leaving 6 bases between the germline ends. From germline, CDR1 is SQVTM and CDR2 ANQGSEA. DNA of the CDR3: TGCAGCGGGACATTGAACACTGAAGCTTTCTTT. Translated, it gives CSGTLNTEAFF.

The chain recombines TRBV5-6 with TRBJ2-1, with D uncertain. This CDR3 has 11 residues. Germline assignment: CDR1 SGHDT and CDR2 YYEEEE. Trimming stripped 0 bases from V and 9 bases from J, with 4 bases between. The CDR3: CASSLELEQFF. The CDR3 region has the DNA TGTGCCAGCAGCTTGGAACTTGAGCAGTTCTTC.

The chain recombines TRBV5-1 with TRBJ2-1; D call uncertain. V shed 1 base and J shed 8 bases, with 4 bases lying between them. CDR1 and CDR2 from the germline V gene are SGHRS and YFSETQ. This CDR3 contains 11 residues. This CDR3 reads CASSLNYEQFF. The CDR3 DNA follows: TGCGCCAGCAGCTTGAACTATGAGCAGTTCTTC.

The chain is built from TRBV14 and TRBJ2-3; no clear D. The CDR3 covers 13 residues. V dropped 5 bases and J dropped 1 base, with 7 bases sitting between them. Germline V CDR1 and CDR2: SGHDN, FVKESK. This chain's CDR3 is CASSVTRTDTQYF. DNA for the CDR3: TGTGCCAGCAGCGTTACTCGCACAGATACGCAGTATTTT.

This clone has a handful of counts. V gene TRBV28 combines with J gene TRBJ2-7, with D possibly TRBD1 on 5 matching bases. Per the germline V gene, CDR1 is MDHEN and CDR2 is SYDVKM. The CDR3 contains 14 residues. Deletions cut 6 bases from V and 1 base from J, with 13 bases between. The CDR3 is CASRPPDRSYEQYF. CDR3 bases: TGTGCCAGCAGACCCCCCGACAGATCCTACGAGCAGTACTTC.

This clone was seen more than once but under ten times. This rearrangement joins TRBV7-9 to TRBJ2-7; D might be TRBD1 (5 bases). CDR1 and CDR2 (germline): SEHNR, FQNEAQ (reference sequence). This CDR3 region has 15 residues. V gave up 0 bases and J gave up 2 bases, with 11 bases separating them. The CDR3 region is CASSLAVGAAYEQYF. DNA of the CDR3: TGTGCCAGCAGCTTAGCGGTAGGGGCGGCCTACGAGCAGTACTTC.

This clone has more than one count but fewer than ten. This sequence joins TRBV29-1 and TRBJ2-3, with D possibly TRBD2 on 6 matching bases. V was pared by 7 bases and J by 4 bases, with 18 bases between. This CDR3 spans 14 amino acids. Germline CDR1 is SQVTM and CDR2 is ANQGSEA. The DNA for the CDR3 is TGCAGCGGGTTCGGGGACTCCCTTCCAGATACGCAGTATTTT. Protein product: CSGFGDSLPDTQYF.

The chain is built from TRBV9 and TRBJ1-3; no reliable D call. V lost 0 bases and J 0 bases, leaving 7 bases between the germline ends. CDR1 SGDLS and CDR2 YYNGEE come from the germline V gene. This CDR3 region has 15 residues. DNA for the CDR3: TGTGCCAGCAGCGTAGGTATTAGCTCTGGAAACACCATATATTTT. Translated: CASSVGISSGNTIYF.

This clone appeared a few times. The CDR3: CASSSTGGAEYTEAFF. CDR3 nucleotide sequence: TGTGCCAGCAGCTCAACAGGGGGCGCAGAGTACACTGAAGCTTTCTTT. The chain links TRBV5-6 to TRBJ1-1; 9 bases fit TRBD1. Germline CDR1 SGHDT, CDR2 YYEEEE. V shed 3 bases, J shed 3 bases, and the junction held 9 bases outside the gene matches. The CDR3 totals 16 residues.

The chain joins TRBV7-2 to TRBJ1-1; a weak D match, TRBD1 (6 bases). Deletions cut 5 bases from V and 4 bases from J, with 14 bases between. CDR1 is SGHTA and CDR2 is FQGNSA in the germline V gene. This CDR3 contains 14 residues. DNA for the CDR3: TGTGCCAGCAGCGTAGAGGGGGTAGTCACTGAAGCTTTCTTT. Its translation: CASSVEGVVTEAFF.

This chain links TRBV4-2 with TRBJ2-7; perhaps TRBD2 as D (5 bases). Trimming took 0 bases from V and 0 from J, leaving 12 bases between them. Germline lookup yields CDR1 LGHNA and CDR2 YNFKEQ. This CDR3 comprises 16 residues. CDR3 DNA: TGTGCCAGCAGCCAAGAGTGGGCTAGCCTCTCCTACGAGCAGTACTTC. Amino acid sequence: CASSQEWASLSYEQYF.

V gene TRBV9 combines with J gene TRBJ2-1, with 11 bases fitting TRBD2. The CDR3 loop spans 16 amino acids. Germline V gene data show CDR1 as SGDLS and CDR2 as YYNGEE. Trimming at V came to 3 bases and at J to 1 base, leaving 3 bases not matched to a gene. CDR3 in amino acids: CASSEGTSGSYNEQFF. The CDR3 DNA is TGTGCCAGCAGCGAGGGGACTAGCGGATCCTACAATGAGCAGTTCTTC.

The rearrangement joins TRBV28 to TRBJ2-5; 8 positions agree with TRBD2. The CDR3 runs to 15 residues. With V trimmed by 3 bases and J by 6 bases, 9 bases remained unmatched. The germline V gene encodes CDR1 MDHEN and CDR2 SYDVKM. CDR3 nucleotide sequence: TGTGCCAGCAGTTTTATCGGGGGGGGTGAAAAGACCCAGTACTTC. It codes for CASSFIGGGEKTQYF.

This clone was counted a few times. The V call is TRBV7-9, the J call TRBJ1-5; 9 bases are shared with TRBD1. Germline trimming cut 0 bases from V and 3 bases from J; bases unmatched to any gene: 3. Germline CDR1 SEHNR, CDR2 FQNEAQ (reference sequence). The CDR3 is 16 residues long. The CDR3 is CASSLAGQGFNQPQHF. The DNA for the CDR3 is TGTGCCAGCAGCTTAGCGGGACAGGGCTTCAATCAGCCCCAGCATTTT.